What follows are 29 T cell receptor beta chains derived from one specimen sequenced in a study of T cell responses to AZD1222 COVID-19 vaccine (TCRdb year 2021). Library construction relied on the immunoSEQ multiplex PCR assay. As stored in TCRdb, this immuneACCESS dataset retains in-frame rearrangements with V and J assigned. A fraction of the clones does not appear; measured against another copy, unresolved V genes explain less than half of the discrepancy, and the remainder lacks a known reason. The sample yields around 120,000 clones; 75% to 90% were counted once. Roughly 1.7% of the sample is held by the ten biggest clonotypes. Explained via the paper, the time point label denotes: baseline before first vaccination. The sequencing used peripheral blood, collected on day 0 of AZD1222 vaccination. These receptors were collected from an adult in good health.

The J gene is TRBJ2-1, the V gene TRBV6-5, with D unclear. The CDR3 has 12 amino acids. Trimming took off 0 bases at V and 8 bases at J, with 5 bases between the two ends. Germline values: CDR1 MNHEY, CDR2 SVGAGI. CDR3 amino acids: CASSYSQDEQFF. For the CDR3, the DNA is TGTGCCAGCAGTTACTCGCAGGATGAGCAGTTCTTC.

This chain uses TRBV5-1 with TRBJ2-3, with unresolved D. V lost 7 bases, J lost 1 base, and 19 bases lay in between. Germline V gives CDR1 SGHRS, CDR2 YFSETQ. The CDR3 totals 16 residues. CDR3 region: CASAPPGSSGTDTQYF. In DNA, the CDR3 is TGCGCCAGCGCCCCTCCCGGCTCTTCCGGCACAGATACGCAGTATTTT.

The chain couples TRBV5-1 to TRBJ1-2; D remains unclear. This CDR3 has 15 amino acids. CDR1 SGHRS and CDR2 YFSETQ come from the germline V gene. V was shortened by 5 bases and J by 8 bases, with 22 bases between the two germline ends. As DNA, the CDR3 is TGCGCCAGCAGTCTTATCGGGAATCCAGGAGGGGGCTACACCTTC. It encodes CASSLIGNPGGGYTF.

The chain recombines TRBV4-3 with TRBJ2-1; perhaps TRBD2 as D (5 bases). V lost 0 bases and J 8 bases, leaving 14 bases between the germline ends. Per germline, CDR1 LGHNA and CDR2 YSLEER. CDR3 length equals 15 residues. CDR3 in DNA: TGCGCCAGCAGCCAAGAGAGGAGGACCATGTATGAGCAGTTCTTC. This sequence encodes CASSQERRTMYEQFF.

A note on this clone: An end of the junction differs from the germline gene, which may be a read error. The rearrangement links TRBV27 to TRBJ1-4, with D perhaps matching TRBD1 (6 bases). The CDR3 spans 13 residues. Germline CDR1 MNHEY, CDR2 SMNVEV (reference sequence). In nucleotides, the CDR3 is TGTGCCAGCAGTTTATCAACGGGGGGCCCTCTGCTTTTT. This translates into CASSLSTGGPLLF.

The chain recombines TRBV6-5 with TRBJ2-7; D remains ambiguous. Germline V gene sequence: CDR1 MNHEY, CDR2 SVGAGI. V lost 0 bases to trimming and J lost 5 bases, with 8 bases between them. CDR3 length equals 13 residues. DNA of the CDR3: TGTGCCAGCAGTTACTCGAACTTCAACGAGCAGTACTTC. Its protein is CASSYSNFNEQYF.

This chain links TRBV27 with TRBJ1-2, with 7 bases lining up with TRBD1. The V gene end was trimmed by 8 bases and the J gene end by 3 bases; junction bases not matched to a gene: 9. Looked up from germline, CDR1 is MNHEY and CDR2 is SMNVEV (reference sequence). The CDR3 runs 14 residues. The CDR3 is CASGPEGAYYGYTF. In DNA form, the CDR3 reads TGTGCCAGCGGTCCAGAGGGGGCCTACTATGGCTACACCTTC.

Concerning this clone: Different DNA sequences within this sample yield the same CDR3. The chain joins TRBV6-2 or TRBV6-3 to TRBJ2-1, with TRBD2 matching over 11 bases. The trim removed 2 bases at V and 6 bases at J, leaving 3 bases unmatched. This CDR3 has 15 residues. CDR1 MNHEY and CDR2 SVGEGT come from the germline V gene. The DNA for the CDR3 is TGTGCCAGCAGTTACCTAGCGGGAGGAGGCAATGAGCAGTTCTTC. It specifies CASSYLAGGGNEQFF.

The CDR3 loop reads CASNKRSRGYTF. In DNA form, the CDR3 reads TGTGCCAGTAATAAAAGGTCCCGTGGCTACACCTTC. The chain uses TRBV19 and TRBJ1-2, with unresolved D. V lost 7 bases to trimming and J lost 7 bases, with 13 bases between them. The CDR3 has 12 residues. Germline CDR1 is LNHDA and CDR2 is SQIVND (reference sequence).

This sequence joins TRBV7-6 and TRBJ1-5; tentative D call: TRBD1 (6 bases). The length of the CDR3 is 16 residues. The ends were cut back, 5 bases at V and 1 base at J, with 15 bases in the middle. Germline V gene data show CDR1 as SGHVS and CDR2 as FNYEAQ. The CDR3 DNA follows: TGTGCCAGCAGCCAGGGCCTAAGGGGGAGCAATCAGCCCCAGCATTTT. Translation gives CASSQGLRGSNQPQHF.

J is TRBJ1-2 and V is TRBV18; tentative D call: TRBD1 (6 bases). CDR1 KGHSH and CDR2 LQKENI come from the germline V gene. Trimming removed 3 bases from V and 8 bases from J, with 25 bases in between. The CDR3 is 17 amino acids. The CDR3 is CASSPISGQNPLGGYTF. The CDR3 DNA follows: TGTGCCAGCTCACCGATATCCGGACAGAACCCTCTGGGAGGCTACACCTTC. The full variable domain, in which reference TRBV18 and TRBJ1-2 provide the parts outside the CDR3, is NAGVMQNPRHLVRRRGQEARLRCSPMKGHSHVYWYRQLPEEGLKFMVYLQKENIIDESGMPKERFSAEFPKEGPSILRIQQVVRGDSAAYFCASSPISGQNPLGGYTFGSGTRLTVV.

This clone was observed once. The rearrangement joins TRBV29-1 to TRBJ2-2; 8 positions agree with TRBD1. Germline values: CDR1 SQVTM, CDR2 ANQGSEA. The CDR3 runs 14 residues. Trimming took 5 bases from V and 3 from J; bases not matched to a gene: 5. CDR3 DNA sequence: TGCAGCGTTACCAGGGGGCTCGACACCGGGGAGCTGTTTTTT. It codes for CSVTRGLDTGELFF.

The V and J genes are TRBV27 and TRBJ2-2; D possibly corresponds to TRBD2 (6 bases). This CDR3 region has 13 residues. The germline V gene has CDR1 MNHEY and CDR2 SMNVEV (reference sequence). V was trimmed by 3 bases and J by 5 bases, leaving 7 bases between them. As DNA, the CDR3 is TGTGCCAGCAGTTTTGGAGGGACCGGGGAGCTGTTTTTT. Translating gives CASSFGGTGELFF.

This clone has a handful of counts. The sample has other DNA sequences that encode this CDR3 too. The J gene is TRBJ2-1, the V gene TRBV5-1; D uncertain. The CDR3 loop spans 15 amino acids. Trimming removed 0 bases at V and 0 bases at J, with 7 bases between. Germline CDR1 reads SGHRS; CDR2 reads YFSETQ. CDR3 sequence reads: CASSLGAASYNEQFF. The CDR3 DNA sequence: TGCGCCAGCAGCTTGGGTGCGGCCTCCTACAATGAGCAGTTCTTC.

The CDR3 region is CASSKPKVTGQSATNEKLFF. CDR3 DNA sequence: TGTGCCAGCAGCAAACCGAAGGTCACAGGCCAATCCGCAACTAATGAAAAACTGTTTTTT. The gene calls are TRBV21-1 and TRBJ1-4; the table names TRBD1, a call not compared with the DNA. TRBV21-1 is deemed a pseudogene. The CDR3 totals 20 residues.

This clone came up once. The chain recombines TRBV24-1 with TRBJ1-4; 8 bases fit TRBD1. The V and J ends lost 4 bases and 6 bases, in that order; junction bases with no gene match: 3. CDR1 is KGHDR, CDR2 SFDVKD, per germline. The CDR3 sequence is 14 residues long. CDR3 region: CATSDPGQDEKLFF. DNA of the CDR3: TGTGCCACCAGTGACCCGGGACAGGATGAAAAACTGTTTTTT.

The genes are TRBV12-3 or TRBV12-4 and TRBJ2-5, with 9 bases identical to TRBD2. The junction had 3 bases not matched to a gene; V was cut back by 6 bases and J by 4 bases. The CDR3 covers 13 residues. The CDR3 loop reads CASRLAGRETQYF. The CDR3 DNA reads as TGTGCCAGCAGGCTAGCGGGAAGAGAGACCCAGTACTTC.

The chain carries TRBV28 and TRBJ1-6, with no clear D. The CDR3 length is 16 residues. V was trimmed by 3 bases and J by 6 bases, leaving 15 bases between them. Germline-derived CDR1 and CDR2 are MDHEN and SYDVKM. The CDR3 region has the DNA TGTGCCAGCAGTTTTTCCCTGACAATCCTTAATTCACCCCTCCACTTT. Residues: CASSFSLTILNSPLHF.

The chain recombines TRBV5-1 with TRBJ1-6; TRBD1 is a possible D gene (5 bases). Trimming cost V 4 bases and J 8 bases, with 13 bases left between them. The CDR3 contains 14 residues. Germline assignment: CDR1 SGHRS and CDR2 YFSETQ. The CDR3 DNA reads TGCGCCAGCAGCCTGGGACTAACGGATTCACCCCTCCACTTT. This sequence encodes CASSLGLTDSPLHF.

For the CDR3, the DNA is TGTGCCAGCTCTTCCGTCGGGAGGGCCGTCACCGGGGAGCTGTTTTTT. Its protein product is CASSSVGRAVTGELFF. The chain links TRBV7-2 to TRBJ2-2, with 8 bases lining up with TRBD2. Germline CDR1 and CDR2: SGHTA and FQGNSA. The junction had 12 bases not matched to a gene; V was cut back by 8 bases and J by 4 bases. This CDR3 is built from 16 residues. Based on the CDR3 plus reference TRBV7-2 and TRBJ2-2, the full variable domain is GAGVSQSPSNKVTEKGKDVELRCDPISGHTALYWYRQSLGQGLEFLIYFQGNSAPDKSGLPSDRFSAERTGGSVSTLTIQRTQQEDSAVYLCASSSVGRAVTGELFFGEGSRLTVL.

In DNA, the CDR3 is TGTGCCACCAGCACAGGACAGGGCACTGGAAACACCATATATTTT. Its translation is CATSTGQGTGNTIYF. The chain recombines TRBV15 with TRBJ1-3; 8 nucleotides match TRBD1. Trimming at V came to 4 bases and at J to 2 bases, leaving 4 bases not matched to a gene. CDR1 and CDR2 from the germline V gene are LNHNV and YYDKDF (reference sequence). This CDR3 contains 15 residues. Complete variable domain (other parts from reference TRBV15 and TRBJ1-3): DAMVIQNPRYQVTQFGKPVTLSCSQTLNHNVMYWYQQKSSQAPKLLFHYYDKDFNNEADTPDNFQSRRPNTSFCFLDIRSPGLGDTAMYLCATSTGQGTGNTIYFGEGSWLTVV.

The chain joins TRBV27 to TRBJ1-5; maybe TRBD1 (5 bases). V lost 2 bases to trimming and J lost 0 bases, with 14 bases between them. Looked up from germline, CDR1 is MNHEY and CDR2 is SMNVEV (reference sequence). This CDR3 comprises 17 residues. The CDR3 sequence: CASSLPRDPHSNQPQHF. DNA for the CDR3: TGTGCCAGCAGTTTACCCAGGGATCCTCATAGCAATCAGCCCCAGCATTTT.

The gene calls are TRBV5-1 and TRBJ1-2; 7 bases fit TRBD1. This CDR3 has 14 residues. In germline, CDR1 is SGHRS, CDR2 YFSETQ. J lost 4 bases, V lost 5 bases, and 8 bases had no gene match. CDR3 sequence (DNA): TGCGCCAGCAGGTCCGAGGGACAGACCTATGGCTACACCTTC. It is translated as CASRSEGQTYGYTF.

The chain links TRBV9 to TRBJ2-1, with 14 bases matching TRBD2. This CDR3 is built from 16 residues. Trimming took 0 bases from V and 6 from J; bases not matched to a gene: 2. From germline, CDR1 is SGDLS and CDR2 YYNGEE. CDR3 sequence reads: CASSVGGLAGANEQFF. The CDR3 DNA sequence: TGTGCCAGCAGCGTAGGGGGACTAGCGGGAGCCAATGAGCAGTTCTTC.

The chain links TRBV5-1 to TRBJ1-2; D is possibly TRBD1 (5 bases). The germline gives CDR1 SGHRS, CDR2 YFSETQ. The CDR3 contains 17 residues. The V end lost 0 bases, the J end lost 2 bases, and 17 bases lay between the germline ends. Here the CDR3 DNA reads TGCGCCAGCAGCTTGGGGCTCCTGAGGGGAAGAAACTATGGCTACACCTTC. Its translation is CASSLGLLRGRNYGYTF. The full variable domain, completed using reference TRBV5-1 and TRBJ1-2, is KAGVTQTPRYLIKTRGQQVTLSCSPISGHRSVSWYQQTPGQGLQFLFEYFSETQRNKGNFPGRFSGRQFSNSRSEMNVSTLELGDSALYLCASSLGLLRGRNYGYTFGSGTRLTVV.

On this clone itself: The sample holds other DNA sequences that translate to the same CDR3. The V gene is TRBV10-2, the J gene TRBJ2-7; 7 bases map to TRBD2. Germline loops: CDR1 WSHSY, CDR2 SAAADI. CDR3 length equals 15 residues. V lost 0 bases, J lost 2 bases, and 4 bases stayed unmatched. For the CDR3, the DNA is TGCGCCAGCAGTGAGTCGGGGGGGAGGGCCTACGAGCAGTACTTC. Its protein product is CASSESGGRAYEQYF.

This clone was detected only a few times. The J gene is TRBJ2-1, the V gene TRBV14; D call uncertain. The V gene lost 1 base and the J gene lost 4 bases, with 11 bases spanning the gap. Per germline, CDR1 SGHDN and CDR2 FVKESK. The CDR3 is made up of 15 amino acids. The CDR3 reads CASSQGGVNYNEQFF. CDR3 nucleotide sequence: TGTGCCAGCAGCCAAGGAGGAGTTAATTACAATGAGCAGTTCTTC.

The V call is TRBV11-3, the J call TRBJ2-7; 9 bases are a match to TRBD1. The CDR3 contains 14 residues. Losses at the gene ends were 5 bases for V and 6 bases for J; bases not matched to a gene: 8. CDR1 is SGHNT and CDR2 is YENEEA in the germline V gene. The chain's CDR3 is CASSRRTGEGEQYF. The CDR3 nucleotides read TGTGCCAGCAGCCGACGGACAGGGGAGGGCGAGCAGTACTTC.

CDR3 residues: CASSQVSGQSYEQYF. In nucleotides, the CDR3 is TGCGCCAGCAGCCAAGTTTCCGGCCAATCCTACGAGCAGTACTTC. The V and J genes are TRBV4-1 and TRBJ2-7; D remains unclear. V was cut by 1 base and J by 1 base, with 11 bases left in between. CDR3 length: 15 residues. The germline V gene has CDR1 MGHRA and CDR2 YSYEKL.